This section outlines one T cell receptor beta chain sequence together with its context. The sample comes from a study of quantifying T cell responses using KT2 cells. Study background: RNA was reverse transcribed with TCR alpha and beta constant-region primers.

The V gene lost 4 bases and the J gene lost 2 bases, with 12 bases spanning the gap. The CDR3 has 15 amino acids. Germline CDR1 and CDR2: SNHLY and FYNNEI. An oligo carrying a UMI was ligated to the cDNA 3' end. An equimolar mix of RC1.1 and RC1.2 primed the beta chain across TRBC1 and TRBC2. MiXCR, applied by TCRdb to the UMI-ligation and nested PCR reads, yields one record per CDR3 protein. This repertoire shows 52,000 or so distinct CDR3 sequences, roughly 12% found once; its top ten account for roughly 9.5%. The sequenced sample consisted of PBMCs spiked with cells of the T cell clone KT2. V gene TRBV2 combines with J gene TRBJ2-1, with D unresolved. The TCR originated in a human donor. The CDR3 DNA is TGTGCCAGCAGTGCCCGGCTAAGAACCTACAATGAGCAGTTCTTC. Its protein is CASSARLRTYNEQFF.